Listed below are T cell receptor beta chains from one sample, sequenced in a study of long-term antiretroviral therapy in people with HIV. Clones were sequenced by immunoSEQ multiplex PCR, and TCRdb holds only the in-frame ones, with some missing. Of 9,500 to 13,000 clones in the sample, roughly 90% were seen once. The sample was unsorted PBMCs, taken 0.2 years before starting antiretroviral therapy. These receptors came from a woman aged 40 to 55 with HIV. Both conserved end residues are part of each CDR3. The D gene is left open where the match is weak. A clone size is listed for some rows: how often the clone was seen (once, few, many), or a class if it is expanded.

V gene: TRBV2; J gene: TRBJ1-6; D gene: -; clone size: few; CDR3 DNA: TGTGCCAGCATGGGGGGCTCGTGGAATTCACCCCTCCACTTT; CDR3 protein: CASMGGSWNSPLHF
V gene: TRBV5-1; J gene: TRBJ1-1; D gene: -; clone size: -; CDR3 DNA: TGCGCCAGCAGCTTTCAGGGACTGAACACTGAAGCTTTCTTT; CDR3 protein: CASSFQGLNTEAFF
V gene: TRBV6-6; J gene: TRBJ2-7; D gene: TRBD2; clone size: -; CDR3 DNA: TGTGCCACCGAGCGGGGGGACCGCTACGAGCAGTACTTC; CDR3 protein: CATERGDRYEQYF
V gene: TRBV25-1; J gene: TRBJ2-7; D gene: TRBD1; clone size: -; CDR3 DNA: TGTGCCAGCAGTGCAAACGGACAGGGGCGCGAGCAGTACTTC; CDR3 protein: CASSANGQGREQYF
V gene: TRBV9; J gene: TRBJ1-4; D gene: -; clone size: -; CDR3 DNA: TGTGCCAGCAGCGTCGCGGCTCAATTGAATGAAAAACTGTTTTTT; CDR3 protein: CASSVAAQLNEKLFF
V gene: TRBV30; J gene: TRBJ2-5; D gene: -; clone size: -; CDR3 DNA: TGTGCCTGGGGGCTTGAGGGAGAGACCCAGTACTTC; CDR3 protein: CAWGLEGETQYF
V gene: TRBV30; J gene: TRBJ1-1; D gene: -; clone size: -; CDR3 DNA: TGTGCCTGGTTGGGGGAATATAACATGAACACTGAAGCTTTCTTT; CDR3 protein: CAWLGEYNMNTEAFF
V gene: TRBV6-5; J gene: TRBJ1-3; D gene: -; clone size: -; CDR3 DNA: TGTGCCAGCAGTTCCACCAGGGCAGGAAACACCATATATTTT; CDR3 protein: CASSSTRAGNTIYF
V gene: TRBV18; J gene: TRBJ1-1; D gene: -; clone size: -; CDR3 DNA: TGTGCCAGCTCGTATTTTACAGGGAGGGACACTGAAGCTTTCTTT; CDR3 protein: CASSYFTGRDTEAFF
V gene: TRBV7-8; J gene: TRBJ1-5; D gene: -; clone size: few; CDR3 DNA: TGTGCCAGCAGCTTATTATCCGGAGGGAATCAGCCCCAGCATTTT; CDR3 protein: CASSLLSGGNQPQHF
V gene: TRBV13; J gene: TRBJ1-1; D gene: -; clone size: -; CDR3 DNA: TGTGCCAGCAGCTTACTCCGGAATACGAACACTGAAGCTTTCTTT; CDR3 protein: CASSLLRNTNTEAFF
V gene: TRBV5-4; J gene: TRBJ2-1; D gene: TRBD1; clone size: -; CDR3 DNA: TGTGCCAGCAGCCCTGGGATTGGGACAGGATTTGTCAGTGAGCAGTTCTTC; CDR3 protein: CASSPGIGTGFVSEQFF
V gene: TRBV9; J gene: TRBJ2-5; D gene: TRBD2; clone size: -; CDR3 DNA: TGTGCCAGCAGCTTCCGAGCGGGGTTAGAGACCCAGTACTTC; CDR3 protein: CASSFRAGLETQYF
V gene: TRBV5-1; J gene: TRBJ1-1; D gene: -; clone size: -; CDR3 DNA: TGCGCCAGCAGCACGGGAGGGCAGGACACTGAAGCTTTCTTT; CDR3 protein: CASSTGGQDTEAFF
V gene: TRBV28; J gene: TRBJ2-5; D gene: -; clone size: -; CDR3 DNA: TGTGCCAGCAGTTTTACAGGGAAAGAGACCCAGTACTTC; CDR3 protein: CASSFTGKETQYF
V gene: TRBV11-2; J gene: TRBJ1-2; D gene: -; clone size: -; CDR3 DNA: TGTGCCAGCAGCTCGACACCTCGTGGCTACACCTTC; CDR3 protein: CASSSTPRGYTF
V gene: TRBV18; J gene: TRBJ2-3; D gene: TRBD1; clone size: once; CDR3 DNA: TGTGCCAGCTCACCCGCCGGGACAGGCACCTTATCACAGTATTTT; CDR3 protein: CASSPAGTGTLSQYF
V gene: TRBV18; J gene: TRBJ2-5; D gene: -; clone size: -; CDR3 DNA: TGTGCCAGCTTGGGGGACTCCCAAGAGACCCAGTACTTC; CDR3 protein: CASLGDSQETQYF
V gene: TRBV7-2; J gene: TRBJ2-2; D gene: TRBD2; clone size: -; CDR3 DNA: TGTGCCAGCAGCCAGCGGGGGGGCCCCGGGGGCGGGGAGCTGTTTTTT; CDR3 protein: CASSQRGGPGGGELFF
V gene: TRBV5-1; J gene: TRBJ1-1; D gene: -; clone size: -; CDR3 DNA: TGCGCCAGCAGCTTGGAAGAGGGGAGACGGGCTTTCTTT; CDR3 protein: CASSLEEGRRAFF
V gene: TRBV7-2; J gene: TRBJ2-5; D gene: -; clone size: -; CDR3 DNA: TGTGCCAGCAGCGTACAGGGTTTAATGGAGACCCAGTACTTC; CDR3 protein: CASSVQGLMETQYF
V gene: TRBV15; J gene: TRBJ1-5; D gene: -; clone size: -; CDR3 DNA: TGTGCCACCAGCACGCCAGGGAAAACCCAGCCCCAGCATTTT; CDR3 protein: CATSTPGKTQPQHF
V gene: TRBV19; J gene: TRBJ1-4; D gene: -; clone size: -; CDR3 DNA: TGTGCCAGTAGTAGCGGACAGGAAAAACTGTTTTTT; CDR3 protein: CASSSGQEKLFF
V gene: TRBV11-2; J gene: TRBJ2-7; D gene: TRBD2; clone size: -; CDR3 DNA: TGTGCCAGCAGCTTACCGGGGGGATGGGGGGAGCAGTACTTC; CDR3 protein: CASSLPGGWGEQYF
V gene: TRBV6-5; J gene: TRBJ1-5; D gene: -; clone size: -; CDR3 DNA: TGTGCCAGCAGAAGGAAAGGGACAAGCAATCAGCCCCAGCATTTT; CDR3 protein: CASRRKGTSNQPQHF
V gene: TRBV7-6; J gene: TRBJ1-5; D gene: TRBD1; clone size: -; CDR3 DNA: TGTGCCAGCAGCTTAGGGGACAGGGCCAATCAGCCCCAGCATTTT; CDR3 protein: CASSLGDRANQPQHF
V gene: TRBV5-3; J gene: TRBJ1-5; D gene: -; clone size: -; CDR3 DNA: TGTGCCAGATTCTGGGGTTCCAATCAGCCCCAGCATTTT; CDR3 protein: CARFWGSNQPQHF
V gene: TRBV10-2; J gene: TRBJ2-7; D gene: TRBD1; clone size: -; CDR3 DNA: TGCGCCTCCGGGGACAGGGGGCACGAGCAGTACTTC; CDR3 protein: CASGDRGHEQYF
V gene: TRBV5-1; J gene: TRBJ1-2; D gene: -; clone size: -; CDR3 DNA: TGCGCCAGCAGCTTGGCCGGGCAGGGTCGTGGCTACACCTTC; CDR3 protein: CASSLAGQGRGYTF
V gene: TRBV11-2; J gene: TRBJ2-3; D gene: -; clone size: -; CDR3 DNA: TGTGCCAGCAGCTTGGTCAAGGGGGGCCATAGCACAGATACGCAGTATTTT; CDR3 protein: CASSLVKGGHSTDTQYF
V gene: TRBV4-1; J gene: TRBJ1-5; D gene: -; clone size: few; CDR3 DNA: TGCGCCAGCAGCCAAGTGGGTTCGGGGCAGGGTCAGCCCCAGCATTTT; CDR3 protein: CASSQVGSGQGQPQHF
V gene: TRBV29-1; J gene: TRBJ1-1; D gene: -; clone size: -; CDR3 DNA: TGCAGCGTTGATTCCCATTGGGGGAACACTGAAGCTTTCTTT; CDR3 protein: CSVDSHWGNTEAFF
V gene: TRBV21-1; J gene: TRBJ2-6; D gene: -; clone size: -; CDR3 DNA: TGTGCCAGCAGCAAAGCGCCGGCATTACTCTCTGGGGCCAACGTCCTGACTTTC; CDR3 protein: CASSKAPALLSGANVLTF
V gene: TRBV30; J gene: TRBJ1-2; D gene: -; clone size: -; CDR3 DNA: TGTGCCTGGAGTCCCAGCTATGGCTACACCTTC; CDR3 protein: CAWSPSYGYTF
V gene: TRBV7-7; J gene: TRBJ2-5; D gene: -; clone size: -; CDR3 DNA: TGTGCCAGCAGCCAACCGGGCCAAGAGGGGACCCAGTACTTC; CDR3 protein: CASSQPGQEGTQYF
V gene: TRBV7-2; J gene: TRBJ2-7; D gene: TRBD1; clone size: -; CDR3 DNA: TGTGCCAGCAGCTGGACAGGGTTCTACGAGCAGTACTTC; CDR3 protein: CASSWTGFYEQYF
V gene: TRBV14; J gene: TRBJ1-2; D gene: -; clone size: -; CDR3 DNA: TGTGCCAGCAGCCCAGTAAACTATGGCTACACCTTC; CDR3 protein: CASSPVNYGYTF
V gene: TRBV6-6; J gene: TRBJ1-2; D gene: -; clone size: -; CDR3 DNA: TGTGCCAGCAGTTCTCCCCGGGACATTGTGGGGGGCTACACCTTC; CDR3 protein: CASSSPRDIVGGYTF
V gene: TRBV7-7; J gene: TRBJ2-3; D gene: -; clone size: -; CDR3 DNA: TGTGCCCCTGTGTTTCCAAGCACAGATACGCAGTATTTT; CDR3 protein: CAPVFPSTDTQYF
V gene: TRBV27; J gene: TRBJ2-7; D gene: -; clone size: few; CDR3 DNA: TGTGCCAGCAGTTTAGGGGGCGGTAGGCCCTACGAGCAGTACTTC; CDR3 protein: CASSLGGGRPYEQYF
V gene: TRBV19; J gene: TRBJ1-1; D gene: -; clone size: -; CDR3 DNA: TGTGCCAGTAGTTTAGGACAGCCCGGGAACACTGAAGCTTTCTTT; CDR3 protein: CASSLGQPGNTEAFF
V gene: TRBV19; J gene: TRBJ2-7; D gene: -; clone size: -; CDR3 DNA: TGTGCCAGTAGCGTCAGGGGGGACAAGTACTACGAGCAGTACTTC; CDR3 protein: CASSVRGDKYYEQYF
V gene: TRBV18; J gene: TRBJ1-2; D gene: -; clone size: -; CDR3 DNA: TGTGCCAGCTCACCCGTGGTAGGGGTAGGGGTTGTCGACGGCTACACCTTC; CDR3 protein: CASSPVVGVGVVDGYTF
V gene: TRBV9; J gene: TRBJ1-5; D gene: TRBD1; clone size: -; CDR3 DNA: TGTGCCAGCAGCGTAGGAGGGGGCGGCAATCAGCCCCAGCATTTT; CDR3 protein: CASSVGGGGNQPQHF
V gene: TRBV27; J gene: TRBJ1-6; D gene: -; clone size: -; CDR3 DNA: TGTGCCAGCAGTTTATCAAGGGCAGTCATTTATAATTCACCCCTCCACTTT; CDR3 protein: CASSLSRAVIYNSPLHF
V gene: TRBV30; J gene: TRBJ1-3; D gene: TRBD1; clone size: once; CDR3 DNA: TGTGCTACCAGGGACAGGGGGTATGGAAACACCATATATTTT; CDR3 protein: CATRDRGYGNTIYF
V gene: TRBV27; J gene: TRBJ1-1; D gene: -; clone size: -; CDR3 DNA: TGTGCCAGCAGTTTATCGATGGCGGGGAACACTGAAGCTTTCTTT; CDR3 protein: CASSLSMAGNTEAFF
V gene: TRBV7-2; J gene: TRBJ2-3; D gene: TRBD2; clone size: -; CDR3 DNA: TGTGCCAGCTCACTTCAAAGCGGGGGGGCCAGAGATACGCAGTATTTT; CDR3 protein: CASSLQSGGARDTQYF
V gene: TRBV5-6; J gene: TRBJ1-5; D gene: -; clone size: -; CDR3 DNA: TGTGCCAGCAGCTTTTCTATTGGCCAGCCCCAGCATTTT; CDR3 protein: CASSFSIGQPQHF
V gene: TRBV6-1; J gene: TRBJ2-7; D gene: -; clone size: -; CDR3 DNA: TGTGCCAGCAGTGAAGAGGGGCCCTCCTACGAGCAGTACTTC; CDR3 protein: CASSEEGPSYEQYF
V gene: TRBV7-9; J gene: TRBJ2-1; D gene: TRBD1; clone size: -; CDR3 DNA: TGTGCCAGCAGCCAGTTTACAGGGGACAATGAGCAGTTCTTC; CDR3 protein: CASSQFTGDNEQFF
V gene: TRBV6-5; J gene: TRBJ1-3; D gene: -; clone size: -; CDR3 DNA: TGTGCCAGCAGATCAGGGGCTGGAAACACCATATATTTT; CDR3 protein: CASRSGAGNTIYF
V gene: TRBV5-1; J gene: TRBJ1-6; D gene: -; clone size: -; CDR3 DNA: TGCGCCAGCAGCTTGGAAATGATCGGACAACCTAATTCACCCCTCCACTTT; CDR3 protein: CASSLEMIGQPNSPLHF
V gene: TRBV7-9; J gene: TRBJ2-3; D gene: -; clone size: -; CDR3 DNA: TGTGCCAGCACCATCTTTTATTCGGATACGCAGTATTTT; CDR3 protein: CASTIFYSDTQYF
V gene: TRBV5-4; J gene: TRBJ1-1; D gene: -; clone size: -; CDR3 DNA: TGTGCCAGCACCCTTTCCCCGGGGTTGAACACTGAAGCTTTCTTT; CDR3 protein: CASTLSPGLNTEAFF
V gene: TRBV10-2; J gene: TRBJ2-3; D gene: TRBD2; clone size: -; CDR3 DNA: TGCGCCAGCGGTGGGACTAGCGGGCTAGACACAGATACGCAGTATTTT; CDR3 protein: CASGGTSGLDTDTQYF
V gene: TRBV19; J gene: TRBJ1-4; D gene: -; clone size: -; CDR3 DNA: TGTGCCAGTAGTAAGAGACAGCTGGCTGCGGGACTTAATGAAAAACTGTTTTTT; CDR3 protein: CASSKRQLAAGLNEKLFF